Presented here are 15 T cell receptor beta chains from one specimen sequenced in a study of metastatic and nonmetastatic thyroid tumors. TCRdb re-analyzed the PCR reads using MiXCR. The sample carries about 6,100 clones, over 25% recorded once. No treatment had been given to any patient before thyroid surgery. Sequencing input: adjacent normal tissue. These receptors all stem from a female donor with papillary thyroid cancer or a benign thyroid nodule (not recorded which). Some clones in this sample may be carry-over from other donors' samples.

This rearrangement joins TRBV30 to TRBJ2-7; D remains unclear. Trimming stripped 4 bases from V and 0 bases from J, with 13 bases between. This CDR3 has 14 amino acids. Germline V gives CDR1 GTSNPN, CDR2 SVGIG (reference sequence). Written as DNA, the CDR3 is TGTGCCTGGAAAACGGACCGCCGCTCCTACGAGCAGTACTTC. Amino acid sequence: CAWKTDRRSYEQYF.

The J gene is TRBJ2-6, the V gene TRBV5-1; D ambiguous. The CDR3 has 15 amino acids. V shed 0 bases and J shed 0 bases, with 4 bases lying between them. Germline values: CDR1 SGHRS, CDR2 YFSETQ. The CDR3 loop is CASSLGGSGANVLTF. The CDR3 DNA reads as TGCGCCAGCAGCTTGGGTGGCTCTGGGGCCAACGTCCTGACTTTC. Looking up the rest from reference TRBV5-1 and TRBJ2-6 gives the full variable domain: KAGVTQTPRYLIKTRGQQVTLSCSPISGHRSVSWYQQTPGQGLQFLFEYFSETQRNKGNFPGRFSGRQFSNSRSEMNVSTLELGDSALYLCASSLGGSGANVLTFGAGSRLTVL.

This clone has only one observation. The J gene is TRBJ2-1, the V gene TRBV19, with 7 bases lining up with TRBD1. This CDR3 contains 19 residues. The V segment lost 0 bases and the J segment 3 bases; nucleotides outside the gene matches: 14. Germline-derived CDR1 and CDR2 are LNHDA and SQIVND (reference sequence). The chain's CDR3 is CASSIDLQGLSMGYNEQFF. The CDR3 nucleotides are TGTGCCAGTAGTATAGATTTACAGGGGTTATCTATGGGCTACAATGAGCAGTTCTTC.

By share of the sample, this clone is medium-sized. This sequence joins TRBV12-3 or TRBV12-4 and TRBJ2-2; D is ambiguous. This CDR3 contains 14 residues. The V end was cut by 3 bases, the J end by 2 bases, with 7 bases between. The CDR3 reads CASSLGGNTGELFF. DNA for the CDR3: TGTGCCAGCAGTTTGGGCGGAAACACCGGGGAGCTGTTTTTT.

CDR3 region: CASSFAGGTTGELFF. The CDR3, as DNA: TGTGCCAGCAGTTTCGCGGGAGGGACCACCGGGGAGCTGTTTTTT. The rearrangement links TRBV12-3 or TRBV12-4 to TRBJ2-2; 9 bases fit TRBD2. This CDR3 comprises 15 residues. V lost 3 bases, J lost 4 bases, and 3 bases stayed unmatched.

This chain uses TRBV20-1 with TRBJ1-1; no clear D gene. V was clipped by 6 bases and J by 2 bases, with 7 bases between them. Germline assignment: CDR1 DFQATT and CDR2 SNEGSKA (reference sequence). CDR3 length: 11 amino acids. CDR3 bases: TGCAGTGCAACGGAAAACACTGAAGCTTTCTTT. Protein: CSATENTEAFF.

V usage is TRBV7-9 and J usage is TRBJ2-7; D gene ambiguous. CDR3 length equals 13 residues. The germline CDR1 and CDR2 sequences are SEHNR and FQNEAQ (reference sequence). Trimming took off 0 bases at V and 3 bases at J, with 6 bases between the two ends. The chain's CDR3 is CASSLARSYEQYF. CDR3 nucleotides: TGTGCCAGCAGCTTAGCCCGGAGCTACGAGCAGTACTTC.

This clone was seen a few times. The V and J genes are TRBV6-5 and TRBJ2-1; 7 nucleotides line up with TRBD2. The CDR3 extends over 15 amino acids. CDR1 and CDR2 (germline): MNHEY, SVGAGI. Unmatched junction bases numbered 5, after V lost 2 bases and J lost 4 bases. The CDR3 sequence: CASSYGAGSYNEQFF. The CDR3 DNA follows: TGTGCCAGCAGTTACGGAGCGGGATCGTACAATGAGCAGTTCTTC.

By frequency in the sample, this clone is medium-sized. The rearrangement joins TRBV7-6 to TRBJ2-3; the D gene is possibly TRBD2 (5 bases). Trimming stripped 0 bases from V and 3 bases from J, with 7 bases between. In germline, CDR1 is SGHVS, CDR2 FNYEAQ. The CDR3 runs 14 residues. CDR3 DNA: TGTGCCAGCAGCTTAGCAGCGGAGACAGATACGCAGTATTTT. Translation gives CASSLAAETDTQYF.

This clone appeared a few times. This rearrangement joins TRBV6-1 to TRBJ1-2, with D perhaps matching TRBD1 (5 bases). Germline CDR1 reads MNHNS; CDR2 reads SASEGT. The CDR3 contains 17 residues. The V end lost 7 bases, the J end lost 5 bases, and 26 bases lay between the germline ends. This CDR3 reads CASTRGWGSITDYGYTF. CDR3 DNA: TGTGCCAGCACCCGTGGGTGGGGGAGTATCACCGATTATGGCTACACCTTC.

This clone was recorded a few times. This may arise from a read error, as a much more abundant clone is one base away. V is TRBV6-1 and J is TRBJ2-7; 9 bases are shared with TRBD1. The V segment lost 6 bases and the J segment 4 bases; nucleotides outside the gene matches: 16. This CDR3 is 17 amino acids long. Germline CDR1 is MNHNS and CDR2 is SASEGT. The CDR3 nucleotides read TGTGCCAGCAGGCAAGCCGGACAGGGGTTTGTATTATACGAGCAGTACTTC. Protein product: CASRQAGQGFVLYEQYF.

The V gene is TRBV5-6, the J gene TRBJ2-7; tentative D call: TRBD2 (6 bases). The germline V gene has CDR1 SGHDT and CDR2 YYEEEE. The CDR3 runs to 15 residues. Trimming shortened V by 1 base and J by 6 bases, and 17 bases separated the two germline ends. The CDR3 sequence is CASSLSAGGKGEQYF. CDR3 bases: TGTGCCAGCAGCTTGTCAGCGGGTGGTAAAGGCGAGCAGTACTTC. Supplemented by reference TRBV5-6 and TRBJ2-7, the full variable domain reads DAGVTQSPTHLIKTRGQQVTLRCSPKSGHDTVSWYQQALGQGPQFIFQYYEEEERQRGNFPDRFSGHQFPNYSSELNVNALLLGDSALYLCASSLSAGGKGEQYFGPGTRLTVT.

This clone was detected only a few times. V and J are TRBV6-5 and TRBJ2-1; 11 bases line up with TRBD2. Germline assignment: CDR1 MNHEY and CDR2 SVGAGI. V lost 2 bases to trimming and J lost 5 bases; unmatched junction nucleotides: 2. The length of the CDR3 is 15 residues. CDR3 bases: TGTGCCAGCAGTTACGAGGGACTAGCGGACAATGAGCAGTTCTTC. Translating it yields CASSYEGLADNEQFF.

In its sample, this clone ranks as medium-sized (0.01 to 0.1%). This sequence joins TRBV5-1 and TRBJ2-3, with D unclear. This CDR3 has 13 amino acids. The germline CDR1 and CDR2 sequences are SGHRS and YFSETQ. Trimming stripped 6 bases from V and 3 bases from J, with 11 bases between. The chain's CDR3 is CASTFERTDTQYF. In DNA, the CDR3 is TGCGCCAGCACCTTCGAGCGAACAGATACGCAGTATTTT.

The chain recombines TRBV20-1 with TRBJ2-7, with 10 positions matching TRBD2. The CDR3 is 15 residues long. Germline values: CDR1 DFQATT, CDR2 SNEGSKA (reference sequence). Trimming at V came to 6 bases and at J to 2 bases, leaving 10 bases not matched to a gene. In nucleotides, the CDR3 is TGCAGTGCGCGAACCGGGACTAGCGAGACCTACGAGCAGTACTTC. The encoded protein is CSARTGTSETYEQYF.